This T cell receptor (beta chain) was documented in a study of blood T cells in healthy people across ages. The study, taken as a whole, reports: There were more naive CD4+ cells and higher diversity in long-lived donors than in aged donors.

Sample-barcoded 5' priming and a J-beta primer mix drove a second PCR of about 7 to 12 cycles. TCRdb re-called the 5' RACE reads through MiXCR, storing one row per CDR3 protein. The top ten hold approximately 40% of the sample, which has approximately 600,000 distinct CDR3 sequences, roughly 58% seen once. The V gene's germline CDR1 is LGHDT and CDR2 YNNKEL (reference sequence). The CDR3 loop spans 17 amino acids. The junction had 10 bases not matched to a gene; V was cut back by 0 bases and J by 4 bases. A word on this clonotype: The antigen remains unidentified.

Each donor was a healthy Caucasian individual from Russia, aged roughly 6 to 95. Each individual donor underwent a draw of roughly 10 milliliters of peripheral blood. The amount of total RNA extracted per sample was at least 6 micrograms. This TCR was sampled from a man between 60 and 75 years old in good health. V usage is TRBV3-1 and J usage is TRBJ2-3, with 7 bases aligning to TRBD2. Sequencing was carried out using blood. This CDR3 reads CASSQDGTGGSPDTQYF. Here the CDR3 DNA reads TGTGCCAGCAGCCAAGATGGAACGGGGGGTTCCCCAGATACGCAGTATTTT.